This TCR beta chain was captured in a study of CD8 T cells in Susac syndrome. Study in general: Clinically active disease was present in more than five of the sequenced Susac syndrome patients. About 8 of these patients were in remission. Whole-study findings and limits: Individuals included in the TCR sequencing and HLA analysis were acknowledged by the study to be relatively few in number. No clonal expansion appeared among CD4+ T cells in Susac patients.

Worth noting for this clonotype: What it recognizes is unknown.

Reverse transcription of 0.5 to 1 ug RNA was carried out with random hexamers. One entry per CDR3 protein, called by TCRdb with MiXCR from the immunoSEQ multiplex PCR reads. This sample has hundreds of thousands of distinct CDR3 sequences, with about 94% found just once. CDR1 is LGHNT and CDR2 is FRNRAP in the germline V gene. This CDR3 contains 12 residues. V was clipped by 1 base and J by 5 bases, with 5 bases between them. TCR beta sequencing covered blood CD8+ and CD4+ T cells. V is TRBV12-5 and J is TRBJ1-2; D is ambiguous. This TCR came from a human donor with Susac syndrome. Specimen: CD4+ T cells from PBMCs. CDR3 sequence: CASGLEVYGYTF. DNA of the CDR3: TGTGCTAGTGGTTTGGAGGTTTATGGCTACACCTTC.